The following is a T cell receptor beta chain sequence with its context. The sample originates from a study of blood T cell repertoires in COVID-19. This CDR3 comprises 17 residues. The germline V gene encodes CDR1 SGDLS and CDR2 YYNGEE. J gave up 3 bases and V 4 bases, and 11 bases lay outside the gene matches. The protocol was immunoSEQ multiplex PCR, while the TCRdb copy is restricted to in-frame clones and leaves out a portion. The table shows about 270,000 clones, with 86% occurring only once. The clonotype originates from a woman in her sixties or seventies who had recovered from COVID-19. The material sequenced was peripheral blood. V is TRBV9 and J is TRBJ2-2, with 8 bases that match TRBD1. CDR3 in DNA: TGTGCCAGCAGCCCTTCCTCCGGGACAGGTTACACCGGGGAGCTGTTTTTT. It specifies CASSPSSGTGYTGELFF.